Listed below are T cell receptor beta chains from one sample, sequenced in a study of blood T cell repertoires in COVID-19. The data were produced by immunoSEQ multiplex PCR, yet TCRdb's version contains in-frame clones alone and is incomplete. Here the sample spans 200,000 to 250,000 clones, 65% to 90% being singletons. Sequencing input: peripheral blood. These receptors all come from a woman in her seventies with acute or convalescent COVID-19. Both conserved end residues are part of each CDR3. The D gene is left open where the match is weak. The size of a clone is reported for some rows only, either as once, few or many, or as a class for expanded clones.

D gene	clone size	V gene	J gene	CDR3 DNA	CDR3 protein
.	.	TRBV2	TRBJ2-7	TGTGCCACTGCTACCAGGGTCGAGCAGTACTTC	CATATRVEQYF
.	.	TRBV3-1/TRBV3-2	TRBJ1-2	TGTGCCAGCAGCCAAGGGGCAGGGCACGGCTACACCTTC	CASSQGAGHGYTF
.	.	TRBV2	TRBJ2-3	TGTGGAAGCAGTGTATGGGCCCGGGATACGCAGTATTTT	CGSSVWARDTQYF
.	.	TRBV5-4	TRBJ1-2	TGTGCCAGCAGCTTGTCAGGGCGGATCTATGGCTACACCTTC	CASSLSGRIYGYTF
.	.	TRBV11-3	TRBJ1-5	TGTGCCAGCCGTTCCGTGCCCCAGCATTTT	CASRSVPQHF
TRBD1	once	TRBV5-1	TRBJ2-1	TGCGCCAGCAGCTCGCTACCGGGACAGGTGAACAATGAGCAGTTCTTC	CASSSLPGQVNNEQFF
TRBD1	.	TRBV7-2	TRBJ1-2	TGTGCCAGCAGCGCCCAAGTCGCAGGGGGCGTCTATGGCTACACCTTC	CASSAQVAGGVYGYTF
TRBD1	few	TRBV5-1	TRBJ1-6	TGCGCCAGCAGCTTAAAACAGGGGGCGGATTCACCCCTCCACTTT	CASSLKQGADSPLHF
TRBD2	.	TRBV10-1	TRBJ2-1	TGCGCCAGCCCTTGGACTAGCGGGGGCCTGGGAAGCTCCTACAATGAGCAGTTCTTC	CASPWTSGGLGSSYNEQFF
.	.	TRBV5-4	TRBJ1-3	TGTGCCAGCAGCTTATCCCCCTTCTCTGGAAACACCATATATTTT	CASSLSPFSGNTIYF
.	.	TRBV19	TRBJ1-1	TGTGCCAGTAGTCCTGGGGCAGGTACCTATATGAACACTGAAGCTTTCTTT	CASSPGAGTYMNTEAFF
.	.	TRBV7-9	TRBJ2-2	TGTGCCAGCAGCTTAGCGACAGGTTTTTCCACCGGGGAGCTGTTTTTT	CASSLATGFSTGELFF
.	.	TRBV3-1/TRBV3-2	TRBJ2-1	TGTGCCAGCAGAGATTTGGGGGGTAGCTCCTACAATGAGCAGTTCTTC	CASRDLGGSSYNEQFF
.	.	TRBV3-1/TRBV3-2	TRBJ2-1	TGTGCCAGCAAGTCCCGACAGCCGAGCTCCTACAATGAGCAGTTCTTC	CASKSRQPSSYNEQFF
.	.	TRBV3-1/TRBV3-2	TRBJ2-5	TGTGCCAGCAGCCAAGATATAAGGCTAGAAATGAGGGACCAAGAGACCCAGTACTTC	CASSQDIRLEMRDQETQYF
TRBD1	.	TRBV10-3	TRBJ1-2	TGTGCCATCAGTGTCGGACAGGGCGGTACTAATGGCTACACCTTC	CAISVGQGGTNGYTF
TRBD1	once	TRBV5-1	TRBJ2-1	TGCGCCAGCAGCTCTTCCGGGACAGGAAAGCTCAATGAGCAGTTCTTC	CASSSSGTGKLNEQFF
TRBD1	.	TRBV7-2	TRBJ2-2	TGTGCCAGCAGGGATATCGGGACAGGGAACACCGGGGAGCTGTTTTTT	CASRDIGTGNTGELFF
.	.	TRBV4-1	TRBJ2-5	TGCGCCAGCAGCCAAGACCCGCCTAACTGGGAGACCCAGTACTTC	CASSQDPPNWETQYF
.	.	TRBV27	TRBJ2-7	TGTGCCAGCAGTTTATCGGGGGGCGAGCAGTACTTC	CASSLSGGEQYF
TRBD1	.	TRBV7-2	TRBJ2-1	TGTGCCAGCAGATTACCGGGACAGGGCCTTCGGTATGAGCAGTTCTTC	CASRLPGQGLRYEQFF
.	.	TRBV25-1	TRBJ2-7	TGTGCCAGCAGTGAATGGGGGGGCAGGGACGAGCAGTACTTC	CASSEWGGRDEQYF
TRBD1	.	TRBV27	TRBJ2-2	TGTGCCAGCAGAACCCTCAACAGGGGTCGGACCGGGGAGCTGTTTTTT	CASRTLNRGRTGELFF
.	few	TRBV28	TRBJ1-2	TGTGCCAGCAGTTTATCCACACCTAACTATGGCTACACCTTC	CASSLSTPNYGYTF
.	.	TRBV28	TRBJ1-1	TGTGCCAGCAGCCCGTACATGAACACTGAAGCTTTCTTT	CASSPYMNTEAFF
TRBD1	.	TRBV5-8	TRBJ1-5	TGTGCCAGCAGCTGGGGACAGCATAGCAATCAGCCCCAGCATTTT	CASSWGQHSNQPQHF
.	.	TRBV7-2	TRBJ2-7	TGTGCCAGCAGCCCAATGGTAGAGAGCTACGAGCAGTACTTC	CASSPMVESYEQYF
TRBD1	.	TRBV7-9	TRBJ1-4	TGTGCCAGCAGCTTAGGGACAGGGGGAACTAATGAAAAACTGTTTTTT	CASSLGTGGTNEKLFF
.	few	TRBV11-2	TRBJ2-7	TGTGCCAGCAGCCAGGCCTACGAGCAGTACTTC	CASSQAYEQYF
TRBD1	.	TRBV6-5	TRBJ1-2	TGTGCCACCAGAGATCGACAGGGTGGCAACTATGGCTACACCTTC	CATRDRQGGNYGYTF
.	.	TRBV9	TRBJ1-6	TGTGCCAGCGACCGTGGCGGTACGAATTCACCCCTCCACTTT	CASDRGGTNSPLHF